The 27 T cell receptor beta chains below come from one sample, sequenced in a study of blood T cell repertoires in COVID-19. Data came from immunoSEQ multiplex PCR; TCRdb stores just in-frame clones and leaves some out. Here the sample spans roughly 330,000 clones, 88% being singletons. The sequencing sample was made of PBMCs or T cells enriched from blood (not recorded which). Receptors were obtained from a man under 40 who had recovered from COVID-19.

The rearrangement joins TRBV5-8 to TRBJ1-5; a possible D gene is TRBD1 (6 bases). This CDR3 has 14 residues. Trimming took off 3 bases at V and 5 bases at J, with 12 bases between the two ends. Germline values: CDR1 SGHTS, CDR2 YDEGEE. CDR3 bases: TGTGCCAGCAGCTGGGACCCAGGGGATCAGCCCCAGCATTTT. The encoded protein is CASSWDPGDQPQHF.

This clone has a handful of counts. The rearrangement uses TRBV6-1 and TRBJ1-2; 8 bases line up with TRBD1. Trimming cost V 3 bases and J 4 bases; bases outside gene matches: 7. The CDR3 runs to 15 residues. The germline gives CDR1 MNHNS, CDR2 SASEGT. The CDR3 protein is CASSDPRQGTYGYTF. The CDR3 DNA reads TGTGCCAGCAGTGATCCCCGACAGGGGACCTATGGCTACACCTTC.

The J gene is TRBJ2-1, the V gene TRBV3-1 (or the pseudogene TRBV3-2), with D possibly being TRBD2 (7 bases). Germline V gives CDR1 LGHDT, CDR2 YNNKEL (reference sequence). With 0 bases removed from V and 8 bases from J, the gap between germline ends came to 14 bases. This CDR3 has 15 residues. The CDR3 loop reads CASSQDGRGPHEQFF. Here the CDR3 DNA reads TGTGCCAGCAGCCAAGACGGGCGGGGGCCCCATGAGCAGTTCTTC.

This chain links TRBV11-2 with TRBJ1-1; perhaps TRBD1 as D (6 bases). The CDR3 totals 15 residues. Germline CDR1 is SGHAT and CDR2 is FQNNGV. V lost 2 bases to trimming and J lost 1 base, with 11 bases between them. The CDR3 sequence is CASSLMAGANTEAFF. For the CDR3, the DNA is TGTGCCAGCAGCTTAATGGCAGGGGCGAACACTGAAGCTTTCTTT.

The gene calls are TRBV7-9 and TRBJ2-7; 15 bases are a match to TRBD2. J lost 0 bases, V lost 7 bases, and 10 bases had no gene match. The CDR3 extends over 18 amino acids. Germline-derived CDR1 and CDR2 are SEHNR and FQNEAQ (reference sequence). The CDR3 here is CASTWGLAGGQSSYEQYF. In nucleotides, the CDR3 is TGTGCCAGCACCTGGGGACTAGCGGGGGGCCAAAGCTCCTACGAGCAGTACTTC.

J is TRBJ1-5 and V is TRBV28; the D is unclear. This CDR3 contains 12 residues. Trimming shortened V by 1 base and J by 7 bases, and 5 bases separated the two germline ends. Germline V CDR1 and CDR2: MDHEN, SYDVKM. CDR3 coding DNA: TGTGCCAGCAGTTTATCACTCCAGCCCCAGCATTTT. Its protein is CASSLSLQPQHF.

For this clone: Other nucleotide sequences from this sample produce the same CDR3. The chain couples TRBV6-5 to TRBJ1-5; D remains ambiguous. CDR1 MNHEY and CDR2 SVGAGI come from the germline V gene. This CDR3 comprises 15 residues. Deletions cut 2 bases from V and 0 bases from J, with 8 bases between. CDR3 in DNA: TGTGCCAGCAGTTACCGCGGCCTTAGCAATCAGCCCCAGCATTTT. This translates into CASSYRGLSNQPQHF.

The V and J genes are TRBV9 and TRBJ1-6; 7 bases line up with TRBD1. Germline V gene sequence: CDR1 SGDLS, CDR2 YYNGEE. The ends lost 4 bases at V and 7 bases at J; junction bases unmatched: 5. This CDR3 is 14 amino acids long. In DNA, the CDR3 is TGTGCCAGCAGCCCTCAACAGGGGAATTCACCCCTCCACTTT. Translating gives CASSPQQGNSPLHF.

The CDR3 region is CASRVDRERVMETQYF. CDR3 bases: TGTGCCAGTAGGGTCGACAGGGAGAGGGTTATGGAGACCCAGTACTTC. J is TRBJ2-5 and V is TRBV19; 7 bases are shared with TRBD1. Germline loops: CDR1 LNHDA, CDR2 SQIVND (reference sequence). The CDR3 has 16 amino acids. V lost 6 bases, J lost 5 bases, and 15 bases stayed unmatched.

The rearrangement joins TRBV7-6 to TRBJ2-3; D is ambiguous. The V gene's germline CDR1 is SGHVS and CDR2 FNYEAQ. The germline V and J ends were trimmed by 5 bases and 5 bases, with 5 bases remaining between them. This CDR3 spans 11 amino acids. CDR3 DNA sequence: TGTGCCAGCAGCATACTAGATACGCAGTATTTT. It is translated as CASSILDTQYF.

The V gene is TRBV9, the J gene TRBJ1-2, with TRBD1 as a possible D gene (5 bases). The V gene lost 3 bases and the J gene lost 4 bases, with 13 bases spanning the gap. Per germline, CDR1 SGDLS and CDR2 YYNGEE. The CDR3 runs 14 residues. The CDR3 is CASSARPGIYGYTF. The CDR3 DNA is TGTGCCAGCAGCGCACGACCAGGGATCTATGGCTACACCTTC.

This chain uses TRBV18 with TRBJ2-5; D is unresolved. The CDR3 contains 12 residues. Germline V gives CDR1 KGHSH, CDR2 LQKENI. V lost 2 bases and J 4 bases, leaving 5 bases between the germline ends. The CDR3 region has the DNA TGTGCCAGCTCACCAAGCGCAGAGACCCAGTACTTC. Amino acids: CASSPSAETQYF. Using reference TRBV18 and TRBJ2-5 for the parts outside the CDR3, the full variable domain is NAGVMQNPRHLVRRRGQEARLRCSPMKGHSHVYWYRQLPEEGLKFMVYLQKENIIDESGMPKERFSAEFPKEGPSILRIQQVVRGDSAAYFCASSPSAETQYFGPGTRLLVL.

This chain uses TRBV19 with TRBJ1-6; D uncertain. Trimming took 6 bases from V and 0 from J, leaving 9 bases between them. Germline V gene sequence: CDR1 LNHDA, CDR2 SQIVND (reference sequence). The CDR3 runs 15 residues. The CDR3 spells CASSQAGSYNSPLHF. The DNA for the CDR3 is TGTGCCAGTAGCCAGGCTGGCTCCTATAATTCACCCCTCCACTTT. Variable domain in full (rest from reference TRBV19 and TRBJ1-6): DGGITQSPKYLFRKEGQNVTLSCEQNLNHDAMYWYRQDPGQGLRLIYYSQIVNDFQKGDIAEGYSVSREKKESFPLTVTSAQKNPTAFYLCASSQAGSYNSPLHFGNGTRLTVT.

This sequence joins TRBV5-1 and TRBJ1-1, with 8 bases matching TRBD1. Trimming cost V 7 bases and J 3 bases; bases outside gene matches: 5. Germline CDR1 and CDR2: SGHRS and YFSETQ. The CDR3 is 13 residues long. DNA of the CDR3: TGCGCCAGCTCCGGACAGGGCGACACTGAAGCTTTCTTT. This gives the protein CASSGQGDTEAFF.

The gene calls are TRBV3-1 (or the pseudogene TRBV3-2) and TRBJ1-3; perhaps TRBD1 as D (5 bases). This CDR3 is 14 amino acids long. The germline V gene has CDR1 LGHDT and CDR2 YNNKEL (reference sequence). Trimming left V 1 base short and J 4 bases short, with 8 bases between. CDR3 sequence (DNA): TGTGCCAGCAGCCAAGGGACACGCGGAAACACCATATATTTT. Its translation: CASSQGTRGNTIYF.

This clone was seen a few times. This chain uses TRBV5-1 with TRBJ2-2, with 8 bases matching TRBD1. Germline loops: CDR1 SGHRS, CDR2 YFSETQ. CDR3 length: 20 amino acids. Trimming took 1 base from V and 1 from J; bases not matched to a gene: 15. The CDR3 DNA reads TGCGCCAGCAGCTTGAAGCCCGGGGCAGGGGGCGCGGTGAACACCGGGGAGCTGTTTTTT. This encodes CASSLKPGAGGAVNTGELFF.

V usage is TRBV28 and J usage is TRBJ2-1, with TRBD2 matching 13 bases. With 8 bases clipped from V and 10 bases from J, the junction kept 20 bases outside the gene matches. The length of the CDR3 is 18 residues. Per germline, CDR1 MDHEN and CDR2 SYDVKM. In nucleotides, the CDR3 is TGTGCCAGCCGCAAATCTGGACTAGCGGGGGTATACGGTAAGGAGCAGTTCTTC. Translating gives CASRKSGLAGVYGKEQFF. Full variable domain (rest looked up from reference TRBV28 and TRBJ2-1): DVKVTQSSRYLVKRTGEKVFLECVQDMDHENMFWYRQDPGLGLRLIYFSYDVKMKEKGDIPEGYSVSREKKERFSLILESASTNQTSMYLCASRKSGLAGVYGKEQFFGPGTRLTVL.

The rearrangement links TRBV9 to TRBJ1-1, with TRBD1 matching over 7 bases. The CDR3 is 14 amino acids. J gave up 3 bases and V 8 bases, and 10 bases lay outside the gene matches. Germline-derived CDR1 and CDR2 are SGDLS and YYNGEE. CDR3 coding DNA: TGTGCCAGTAACAGGGGACGGCCCGACACTGAAGCTTTCTTT. Its translation is CASNRGRPDTEAFF.

The chain carries TRBV5-1 and TRBJ2-3; 13 bases agree with TRBD2. The CDR3 extends over 16 amino acids. V was clipped by 3 bases and J by 2 bases; unmatched bases: 3. CDR1 and CDR2 (germline): SGHRS, YFSETQ. The DNA for the CDR3 is TGCGCCAGCAGCTCGGGACTAGCGGGACCCACAGATACGCAGTATTTT. This codes for CASSSGLAGPTDTQYF. Using reference TRBV5-1 and TRBJ2-3 for the parts outside the CDR3, the full variable domain is KAGVTQTPRYLIKTRGQQVTLSCSPISGHRSVSWYQQTPGQGLQFLFEYFSETQRNKGNFPGRFSGRQFSNSRSEMNVSTLELGDSALYLCASSSGLAGPTDTQYFGPGTRLTVL.

This clone has only one observation. The chain joins TRBV19 to TRBJ1-2; TRBD1 agrees at 7 bases. The ends lost 7 bases at V and 3 bases at J; junction bases unmatched: 5. Germline CDR1 LNHDA, CDR2 SQIVND (reference sequence). The CDR3 runs 13 residues. The CDR3 is CASTGGQDYGYTF. Here the CDR3 DNA reads TGTGCCAGTACGGGCGGACAGGACTATGGCTACACCTTC.

This clone was counted once. The V gene is TRBV21-1, the J gene TRBJ2-7; TRBD2 reflects the table's D call only, with no check against the DNA. TRBV21-1 is described as a pseudogene. The CDR3 has 14 residues. This chain's CDR3 is CASSKIGGVYEQYF. CDR3 DNA: TGTGCCAGCAGCAAAATCGGGGGAGTCTACGAGCAGTACTTC.

There are a few counts of this clone. V gene TRBV7-9 combines with J gene TRBJ1-1; TRBD1 might be the D (6 bases). The CDR3 totals 13 residues. Germline lookup yields CDR1 SEHNR and CDR2 FQNEAQ (reference sequence). The germline V and J ends were trimmed by 3 bases and 8 bases, with 13 bases remaining between them. The chain's CDR3 is CASSFTTQGEAFF. CDR3 sequence (DNA): TGTGCCAGCAGCTTTACAACTCAGGGGGAAGCTTTCTTT.

This sequence joins TRBV19 and TRBJ2-3, with 8 bases that match TRBD1. Losses at the gene ends were 6 bases for V and 0 bases for J; bases not matched to a gene: 8. The CDR3 totals 16 residues. CDR1 LNHDA and CDR2 SQIVND come from the germline V gene (reference sequence). The CDR3, as DNA: TGTGCCAGTAGCGACAGGGGCCTCGCTAGCACAGATACGCAGTATTTT. Protein product: CASSDRGLASTDTQYF. Using reference TRBV19 and TRBJ2-3 for the parts outside the CDR3, the full variable domain is DGGITQSPKYLFRKEGQNVTLSCEQNLNHDAMYWYRQDPGQGLRLIYYSQIVNDFQKGDIAEGYSVSREKKESFPLTVTSAQKNPTAFYLCASSDRGLASTDTQYFGPGTRLTVL.

The chain recombines TRBV19 with TRBJ2-5; possible D gene TRBD2, 7 bases. The CDR3 contains 14 residues. Germline CDR1 reads LNHDA; CDR2 reads SQIVND (reference sequence). Trimming took off 3 bases at V and 5 bases at J, with 13 bases between the two ends. The DNA for the CDR3 is TGTGCCAGTAGTATTCGGGGGGCTAGGGAGACCCAGTACTTC. Translation: CASSIRGARETQYF.

The rearrangement links TRBV12-3 or TRBV12-4 to TRBJ1-6, with a possible D match to TRBD1 (5 bases). CDR3 length equals 13 residues. V lost 2 bases to trimming and J lost 9 bases, with 8 bases between them. The CDR3 loop is CASSLLGGSPLHF. CDR3 coding DNA: TGTGCCAGCAGTTTACTCGGGGGTTCACCCCTCCACTTT.

The genes are TRBV28 and TRBJ1-2; 11 positions match TRBD1. CDR1 and CDR2 from the germline V gene are MDHEN and SYDVKM. The CDR3 runs to 15 residues. V shed 4 bases and J 7 bases; nucleotides not matched to a gene: 8. In DNA, the CDR3 is TGTGCCAGCAGTTCACCCGGACAGGGGGCTCGTGGCTACACCTTC. Amino acids: CASSSPGQGARGYTF.

This chain uses TRBV6-2 or TRBV6-3 with TRBJ1-4; 7 bases align to TRBD1. Losses at the gene ends were 0 bases for V and 6 bases for J; bases not matched to a gene: 4. CDR1 MNHEY and CDR2 SVGEGT come from the germline V gene. The CDR3 contains 15 residues. The CDR3 DNA sequence: TGTGCCAGCAGTTACTCGTCGCAGGGGGATGAAAAACTGTTTTTT. As protein: CASSYSSQGDEKLFF.